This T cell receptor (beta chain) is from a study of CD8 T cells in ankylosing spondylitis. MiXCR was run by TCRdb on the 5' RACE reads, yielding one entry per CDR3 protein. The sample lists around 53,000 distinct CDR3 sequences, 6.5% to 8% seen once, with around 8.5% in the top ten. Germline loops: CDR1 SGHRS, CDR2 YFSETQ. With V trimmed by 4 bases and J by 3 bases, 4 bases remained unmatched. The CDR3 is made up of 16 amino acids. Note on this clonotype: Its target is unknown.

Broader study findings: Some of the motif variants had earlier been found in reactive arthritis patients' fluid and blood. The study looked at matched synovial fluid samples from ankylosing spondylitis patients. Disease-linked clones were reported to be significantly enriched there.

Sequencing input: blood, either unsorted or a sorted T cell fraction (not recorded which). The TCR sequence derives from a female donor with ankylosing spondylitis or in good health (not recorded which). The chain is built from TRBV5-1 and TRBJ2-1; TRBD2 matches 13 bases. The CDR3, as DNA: TGCGCCAGCAGCCCCCGGACTAGCGGGGGCTACAATGAGCAGTTCTTC. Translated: CASSPRTSGGYNEQFF.